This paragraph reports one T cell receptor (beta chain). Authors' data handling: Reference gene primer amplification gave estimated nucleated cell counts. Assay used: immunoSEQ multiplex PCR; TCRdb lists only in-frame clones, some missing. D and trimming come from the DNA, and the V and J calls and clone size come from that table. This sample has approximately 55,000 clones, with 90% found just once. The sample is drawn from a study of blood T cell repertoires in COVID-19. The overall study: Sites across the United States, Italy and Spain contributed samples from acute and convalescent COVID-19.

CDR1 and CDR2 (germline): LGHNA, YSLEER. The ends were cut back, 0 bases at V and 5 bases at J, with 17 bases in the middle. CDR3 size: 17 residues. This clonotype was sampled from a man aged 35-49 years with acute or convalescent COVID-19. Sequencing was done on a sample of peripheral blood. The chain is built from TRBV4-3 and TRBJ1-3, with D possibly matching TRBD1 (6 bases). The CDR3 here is CASSQDWLGQLRNTIYF. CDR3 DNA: TGCGCCAGCAGCCAAGATTGGCTAGGACAGCTTAGAAACACCATATATTTT.